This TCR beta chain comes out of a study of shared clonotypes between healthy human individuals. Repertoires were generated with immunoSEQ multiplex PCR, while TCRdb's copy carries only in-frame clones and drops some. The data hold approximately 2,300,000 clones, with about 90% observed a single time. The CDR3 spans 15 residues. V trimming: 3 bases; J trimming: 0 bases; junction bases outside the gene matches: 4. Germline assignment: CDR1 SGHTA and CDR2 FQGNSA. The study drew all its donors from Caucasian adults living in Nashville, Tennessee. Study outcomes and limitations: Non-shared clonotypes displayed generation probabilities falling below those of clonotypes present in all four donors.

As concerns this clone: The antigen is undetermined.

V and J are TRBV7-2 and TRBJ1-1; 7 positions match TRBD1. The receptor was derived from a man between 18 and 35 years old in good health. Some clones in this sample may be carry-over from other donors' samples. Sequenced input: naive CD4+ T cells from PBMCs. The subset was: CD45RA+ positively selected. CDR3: CASSFYDRVNTEAFF. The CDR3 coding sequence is TGTGCCAGCAGCTTTTATGACAGGGTGAACACTGAAGCTTTCTTT.